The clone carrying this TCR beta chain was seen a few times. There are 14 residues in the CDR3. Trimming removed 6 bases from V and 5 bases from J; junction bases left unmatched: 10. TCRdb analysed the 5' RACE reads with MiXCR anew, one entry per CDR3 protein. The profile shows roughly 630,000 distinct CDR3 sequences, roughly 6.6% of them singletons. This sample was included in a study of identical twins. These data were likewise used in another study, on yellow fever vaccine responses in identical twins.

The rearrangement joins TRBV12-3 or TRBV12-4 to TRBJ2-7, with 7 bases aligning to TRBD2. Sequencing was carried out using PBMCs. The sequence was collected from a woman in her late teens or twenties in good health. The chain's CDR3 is CASRLGGRGHEQYF. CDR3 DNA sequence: TGTGCCAGCAGGTTGGGGGGGAGAGGCCACGAGCAGTACTTC.